This T cell receptor (beta chain) was found in a study of T cells in Graves' hyperthyroidism and ophthalmopathy (dated by TCRdb to the late 2010s). Notes on the research overall: Peripheral blood was sampled at the time of initial diagnosis, prior to any treatment. To identify distinguishing TCR V-J signatures, a discovery cohort of 100 or so patients was used, comprising roughly 45 with Graves' ophthalmopathy and around 57 with stable Graves' hyperthyroidism. Prospective prediction of ophthalmopathy was tested in an independent validation cohort consisting of 18 to 20 hyperthyroidism patients and around 16 patients who later progressed to ophthalmopathy. The roughly 94 discovery patients were randomly split 7:3 into training and test sets. Thyroid tissue and blood T-cell repertoires from more than 5 Graves' hyperthyroidism patients were also compared in the study. After sampling, hyperthyroidism patients received methimazole starting at 30 mg daily, and ophthalmopathy patients received high-dose intravenous methylprednisolone. According to the paper, TCR Vbeta CDR3 sequencing was carried out on more than 120 peripheral blood samples, which came from around 43 ophthalmopathy, 75 to 80 hyperthyroidism and about 17 progressor patients. Study-wide findings and limitations: Sample size was not statistically predetermined, and investigators were not blinded to group allocation. A model built on a 13 V-J signature distinguished ophthalmopathy from stable hyperthyroidism, reaching about 88% sensitivity and about 81% specificity in cross-validation and 80%/75% in testing. In validation, the model predicted progression to ophthalmopathy with 55% to 71% sensitivity and 72% to 85% specificity, a median of 6.5 months before onset. Most expanded thyroid clonotypes (frequency above 0.001) were also detected in blood, a finding suggesting that blood repertoires may reflect thyroid immune responses.

In the ophthalmopathy patients, disease was moderately to severely active, with a Clinical Activity Score of 3 or more, a NOSPECS grade of 4 or more, and a duration of less than 3 months. The study excluded patients with uncontrolled infections, other autoimmune diseases, pregnancy or lactation. Clinical symptoms, serum thyroxine and TRAb, thyroid ultrasound, and orbital computed tomography formed the basis for the diagnoses. Ficoll-Paque density gradient centrifugation was used to isolate PBMCs from around 10 ml of fresh peripheral blood. Total RNA was extracted using Trizol reagent, and RNA quality was assessed on an Agilent 2100 Bioanalyzer. This clonotype occurred a few times. The target of this receptor is not known. Within one base of it there is no much larger clone, and no base qualities were kept. The germline V gene specifies SGHVS as CDR1 and FQNEAQ as CDR2. There are 16 amino acids in the CDR3, from cysteine to phenylalanine inclusive. The retained sequence is limited to the CDR3, 48 bases, with the frame set at the first base. Relative to germline, V is 0 bases shorter and J is 5 bases shorter, with 16 bases between their ends.

The TCR beta CDR3 regions were amplified from RNA transcripts. A first-round RT-PCR of the TCR CDR3 used the HTBI primer set with the Qiagen OneStep RT-PCR kit. Libraries were constructed in a second round of multiplex PCR, after which size selection and purification were performed. Paired-end sequencing of the libraries was performed with 100 bp reads on an Illumina HiSeq2000. As for how the authors treated the data: SOAPnuke was used to process the raw data, removing reads that contained adapters or uncalled bases, had a mean Phred below 15, or lacked an exact match to the constant primer or identifier. High-quality paired reads were merged using COPE v1.2.5, and each unique nucleotide sequence was defined as a clonotype. MiTCR v1.1 was used to align the clonotypes against IMGT TRBV, TRBD and TRBJ reference segments. The analysis was restricted to V-J combinations with a frequency above 0.0001, which together covered roughly 99% of the repertoires. The TCS score was defined as the ratio of F50 (clonal expansion) to E x V (chaos), calculated using BLOSUM62-based TCRdist between CDR3 peptides within each V-J. Welch's t-statistics and random forest reduced around 550 V-J features to 13, which were used in a naive Bayes classifier (R e1071). The public reads were quality trimmed at Q25 with fastp and then assembled into clones with MiXCR by TCRdb, keeping productive beta chains. Identical CDR3 protein sequences are pooled into one entry, listed with their most common genes and DNA. TCRdb's processing, not the authors', yielded these V and J calls. In this sample the table shows 350,000 or so distinct CDR3 sequences, roughly 18% of which occur a single time. The top ten clones comprise less than 20% of the sample.

This chain joins TRBV7-8 to TRBJ2-5; TRBD2 is a weak D gene call, 7 bases matching. The specimen sequenced was blood. The TCR sequence derives from a middle-aged woman with Graves' ophthalmopathy. The CDR3 here reads CASSLANRVAGETQYF. At the DNA level, the sequence is TGTGCCAGCAGCTTAGCTAACAGGGTAGCGGGCGAGACCCAGTACTTC.